This entry lists 23 T cell receptor beta chains sequenced from one sample in a study of beta chain features in type 1 diabetes. General study findings and limits: Shorter TCRB CDR3s, moderately but significantly so, marked every one of the four CD4+ subsets in Type 1 diabetes patients.

Expressed TCRB transcripts were sequenced because the entire RNA isolate underwent reverse transcription. The data were produced by immunoSEQ multiplex PCR, yet TCRdb's version contains in-frame clones alone and is incomplete. The data contain fewer than 350,000 clones, roughly 15% of them singletons. No antigen is known for these receptors. Sequencing was performed on naive CD4+ T cells from blood. The receptors here all came from a man aged 18 to 30 with type 1 diabetes.

This clone turned up a few times. The chain uses TRBV15 and TRBJ2-5, with 12 bases lining up with TRBD2. This CDR3 is built from 14 residues. The V segment lost 6 bases and the J segment 5 bases; nucleotides outside the gene matches: 4. Per the germline V gene, CDR1 is LNHNV and CDR2 is YYDKDF (reference sequence). The CDR3 region has the DNA TGTGCCACCAGAGGGGGGACTAGCGGGGAGACCCAGTACTTC. Translating it yields CATRGGTSGETQYF.

This clone was counted a few times. This sequence joins TRBV5-1 and TRBJ2-3, with D maybe TRBD1 (6 bases). Trimming removed 6 bases at V and 3 bases at J, with 11 bases between. This CDR3 comprises 13 residues. CDR1 is SGHRS and CDR2 is YFSETQ in the germline V gene. CDR3 nucleotides: TGCGCCAGCAAACAGGGTGCGACAGATACGCAGTATTTT. Translated: CASKQGATDTQYF.

This chain uses TRBV10-3 with TRBJ2-7, with D hard to call. Trimming took 5 bases from V and 5 from J, leaving 7 bases between them. CDR3 length equals 11 residues. Germline V lookup: CDR1 ENHRY, CDR2 SYGVKD. The DNA of the CDR3 is TGTGCCATCAGTAATGCGGACGAGCAGTACTTC. Protein sequence: CAISNADEQYF.

V gene TRBV5-4 combines with J gene TRBJ2-2, with TRBD1 matching over 8 bases. CDR1 and CDR2 (germline): SGHNT, YYREEE (reference sequence). V was pared by 4 bases and J by 6 bases, with 5 bases of the junction left unmatched. The CDR3 totals 14 residues. The CDR3 loop is CASSVDRGSGELFF. CDR3 nucleotides: TGTGCCAGCAGCGTAGACAGGGGATCCGGGGAGCTGTTTTTT.

V usage is TRBV9 and J usage is TRBJ2-2; weak D call: TRBD2 (6 bases). The length of the CDR3 is 14 residues. Deletions cut 0 bases from V and 13 bases from J, with 16 bases between. The germline gives CDR1 SGDLS, CDR2 YYNGEE. The DNA of the CDR3 is TGTGCCAGCAGCGTAGATTTGCTCACCGGGAGGCTGTTTTTT. It codes for CASSVDLLTGRLFF.

The gene calls are TRBV30 and TRBJ2-2, with 9 bases identical to TRBD1. The CDR3 is 13 amino acids. With V trimmed by 4 bases and J by 6 bases, 3 bases remained unmatched. Germline-derived CDR1 and CDR2 are GTSNPN and SVGIG (reference sequence). The CDR3 region is CAWTRTGAGELFF. The CDR3 region has the DNA TGTGCCTGGACCAGGACAGGGGCCGGGGAGCTGTTTTTT.

This clone was seen a handful of times. The rearrangement joins TRBV4-3 to TRBJ2-7; D ambiguous. This CDR3 is 14 amino acids long. The germline V and J ends were trimmed by 0 bases and 2 bases, with 8 bases remaining between them. The germline V gene encodes CDR1 LGHNA and CDR2 YSLEER. The CDR3 sequence is CASSQDIVAYEQYF. The CDR3 DNA reads TGCGCCAGCAGCCAAGATATAGTAGCCTACGAGCAGTACTTC.

The chain employs TRBV4-1 and TRBJ2-1, with 12 bases lining up with TRBD2. This CDR3 comprises 17 residues. Germline assignment: CDR1 MGHRA and CDR2 YSYEKL. V gave up 2 bases and J gave up 9 bases; unmatched junction bases: 11. Here the CDR3 DNA reads TGCGCCAGCAGCCAAAATGGACTAGCGGGATCCAAACCTGAGCAGTTCTTC. This translates into CASSQNGLAGSKPEQFF.

V usage is TRBV30 and J usage is TRBJ2-7, with D perhaps TRBD2 (5 bases). The germline V gene has CDR1 GTSNPN and CDR2 SVGIG (reference sequence). V was pared by 0 bases and J by 7 bases, with 13 bases between. This CDR3 contains 13 residues. The CDR3 bases are TGTGCCTGGAGTGTCGGGCTACGCGGGGAGCAGTACTTC. This codes for CAWSVGLRGEQYF.

CDR3 nucleotides: TGTGCCAGCAGCCTCCCGACAGTTTCTAACTATGGCTACACCTTC. It specifies CASSLPTVSNYGYTF. The genes are TRBV7-9 and TRBJ1-2; possible D gene TRBD1, 5 bases. Per the germline V gene, CDR1 is SEHNR and CDR2 is FQNEAQ (reference sequence). V gave up 5 bases and J gave up 0 bases, with 13 bases separating them. The CDR3 has 15 amino acids.

This clone showed up just once. The rearrangement links TRBV4-3 to TRBJ2-1; weak D call: TRBD2 (5 bases). The CDR3 contains 11 residues. Trimming pared 5 bases from V and 12 bases from J, leaving 11 bases between. CDR1 and CDR2 from the germline V gene are LGHNA and YSLEER. The CDR3 DNA follows: TGCGCCAGCAGCGCGGTCGGAGGGCAGTTCTTC. Amino acid sequence: CASSAVGGQFF.

This clone has a handful of counts. The CDR3 DNA reads TGTGCCAGCAGTTCGGGACTAGCGGGCGTCAATGAGCAGTTCTTC. The encoded protein is CASSSGLAGVNEQFF. The rearrangement joins TRBV6-5 to TRBJ2-1; TRBD2 matches 12 bases. The germline V gene encodes CDR1 MNHEY and CDR2 SVGAGI. This CDR3 comprises 15 residues. V shed 4 bases, J shed 6 bases, and the junction held 4 bases outside the gene matches.

The V and J genes are TRBV7-9 and TRBJ1-2; TRBD1 aligns across 10 bases. This CDR3 spans 12 amino acids. Germline V gives CDR1 SEHNR, CDR2 FQNEAQ (reference sequence). Trimming at V came to 4 bases and at J to 7 bases, leaving 0 bases not matched to a gene. CDR3 coding DNA: TGTGCCAGCAGCTGGACAGGGGGTGGCTACACCTTC. The encoded protein is CASSWTGGGYTF.

The chain has TRBV7-6 and TRBJ2-7; possibly TRBD2 for D (7 bases). This CDR3 comprises 14 residues. Germline values: CDR1 SGHVS, CDR2 FNYEAQ. The V end lost 3 bases, the J end lost 0 bases, and 9 bases lay between the germline ends. For the CDR3, the DNA is TGTGCCAGCAGCTTGGGGGGGCTCTCCTACGAGCAGTACTTC. Its protein product is CASSLGGLSYEQYF.

Here the CDR3 DNA reads TGCAGCGTTTCGTCTCCGGGACAGGGGAGCAACGAGCAGTACTTC. This gives the protein CSVSSPGQGSNEQYF. The chain employs TRBV29-1 and TRBJ2-7; TRBD1 matches 10 bases. V shed 5 bases and J 5 bases; nucleotides not matched to a gene: 12. CDR3 length equals 15 residues. The germline gives CDR1 SQVTM, CDR2 ANQGSEA.

This clone was counted between two and nine times. This chain connects TRBV19 to TRBJ1-5; TRBD1 matches 7 bases. This CDR3 is 15 amino acids long. CDR1 is LNHDA and CDR2 is SQIVND in the germline V gene (reference sequence). V was clipped by 0 bases and J by 2 bases; unmatched bases: 1. The CDR3 region is CASSIEQGRNQPQHF. CDR3 nucleotides: TGTGCCAGTAGTATAGAACAGGGGCGCAATCAGCCCCAGCATTTT.

The sample holds a few counts of this clone. Other DNA sequences within the sample encode an identical CDR3. V usage is TRBV5-1 and J usage is TRBJ2-3; 10 bases map to TRBD2. V shed 2 bases and J 0 bases; nucleotides not matched to a gene: 3. Germline lookup yields CDR1 SGHRS and CDR2 YFSETQ. The CDR3 is 16 residues long. The DNA of the CDR3 is TGCGCCAGCAGCTTACCTAGCGGGGGCAGCACAGATACGCAGTATTTT. Translated, it gives CASSLPSGGSTDTQYF.

This clone was seen a handful of times. The chain carries TRBV6-6 and TRBJ1-2; 8 positions match TRBD1. The CDR3 runs 15 residues. Germline V gives CDR1 MNHNY, CDR2 SVGAGI (reference sequence). Germline trimming cut 4 bases from V and 6 bases from J; bases unmatched to any gene: 10. The CDR3 DNA reads as TGTGCCAGCAGTTCCCCCGGGACAGGTCGCAATGGCTACACCTTC. Amino acid sequence: CASSSPGTGRNGYTF.

J is TRBJ2-5 and V is TRBV30; 7 positions match TRBD2. This CDR3 spans 16 amino acids. Germline values: CDR1 GTSNPN, CDR2 SVGIG (reference sequence). Unmatched junction bases numbered 14, after V lost 5 bases and J lost 2 bases. Here the CDR3 DNA reads TGTGCCTGGGCCCGGTTCGGGGGGAGTGGGCAAGAGACCCAGTACTTC. Protein: CAWARFGGSGQETQYF.

This clone was detected only a few times. The chain carries TRBV6-6 and TRBJ2-7; 9 nucleotides match TRBD1. Germline-derived CDR1 and CDR2 are MNHNY and SVGAGI (reference sequence). The V and J ends lost 3 bases and 9 bases, in that order; junction bases with no gene match: 9. This CDR3 is 14 amino acids long. The CDR3 nucleotides are TGTGCCAGCAGTTATTTACAGGGGGCAGAAGGGCAGTACTTC. This sequence encodes CASSYLQGAEGQYF.

This chain connects TRBV11-2 to TRBJ2-3; 16 bases are shared with TRBD2. Germline loops: CDR1 SGHAT, CDR2 FQNNGV. The CDR3 sequence is 18 residues long. Unmatched junction bases numbered 4, after V lost 1 base and J lost 3 bases. The CDR3 here is CASSLGGLAGGPTDTQYF. The CDR3 nucleotides read TGTGCCAGCAGCTTAGGGGGACTAGCGGGAGGGCCGACAGATACGCAGTATTTT.

V and J are TRBV5-1 and TRBJ2-3; D gene ambiguous. Trimming took 2 bases from V and 1 from J, leaving 11 bases between them. CDR1 is SGHRS and CDR2 is YFSETQ in the germline V gene. This CDR3 is 15 amino acids long. Here the CDR3 DNA reads TGCGCCAGCAGCTTTTCGACTTCGGGCACAGATACGCAGTATTTT. Encoded protein: CASSFSTSGTDTQYF.

This clone was seen a handful of times. The CDR3 region is CASSIPLGLGNEQFF. The CDR3 DNA is TGCGCCAGCAGCATACCTCTCGGACTGGGGAATGAGCAGTTCTTC. The chain carries TRBV5-1 and TRBJ2-1; the D gene is possibly TRBD2 (5 bases). Deletions cut 4 bases from V and 7 bases from J, with 18 bases between. CDR3 length equals 15 residues. Germline V gene lookup returns CDR1 SGHRS and CDR2 YFSETQ.